This paragraph reports one T cell receptor beta chain. Molecular barcoding with unique molecular identifiers was used for the TCRbeta library. TCRdb called the PCR reads again in MiXCR, with one record for every CDR3 protein. Here the sample spans about 240,000 distinct CDR3 sequences, 25% being singletons. The data are from a study of T-cell reconstitution after alpha-beta-depleted transplantation in children. The sample here was PBMCs, taken before TCRalphabeta/CD19-depleted stem cell transplant. The TCR sequence derives from a girl aged 2-10 years with Fanconi anemia, due to receive a stem cell transplant.

CDR3 sequence: CASSSLAGGRNEQFF. CDR3 nucleotides: TGTGCCAGCAGTTCTCTAGCGGGAGGACGCAATGAGCAGTTCTTC. The chain couples TRBV7-9 to TRBJ2-1; TRBD2 matches at 11 bases. The CDR3 contains 15 residues. Germline CDR1 and CDR2: SEHNR and FQNEAQ (reference sequence). The junction had 7 bases not matched to a gene; V was cut back by 6 bases and J by 6 bases.